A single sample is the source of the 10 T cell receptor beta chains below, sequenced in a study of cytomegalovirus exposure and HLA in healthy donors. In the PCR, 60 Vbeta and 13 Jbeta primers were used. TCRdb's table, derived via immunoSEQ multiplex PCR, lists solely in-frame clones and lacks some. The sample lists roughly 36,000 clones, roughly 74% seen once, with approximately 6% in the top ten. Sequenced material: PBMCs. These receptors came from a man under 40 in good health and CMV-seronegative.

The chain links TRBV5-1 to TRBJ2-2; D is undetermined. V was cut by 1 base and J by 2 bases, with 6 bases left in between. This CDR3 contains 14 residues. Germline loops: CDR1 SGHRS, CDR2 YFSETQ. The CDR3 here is CASSLPQNTGELFF. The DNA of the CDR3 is TGCGCCAGCAGCTTGCCACAAAACACCGGGGAGCTGTTTTTT.

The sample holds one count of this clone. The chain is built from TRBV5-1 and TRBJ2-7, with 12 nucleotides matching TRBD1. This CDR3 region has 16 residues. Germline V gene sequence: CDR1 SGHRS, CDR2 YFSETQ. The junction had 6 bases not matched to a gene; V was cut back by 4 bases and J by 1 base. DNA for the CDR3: TGCGCCAGCAGCACAGGGACAGGGGGCAATTCCTACGAGCAGTACTTC. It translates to CASSTGTGGNSYEQYF.

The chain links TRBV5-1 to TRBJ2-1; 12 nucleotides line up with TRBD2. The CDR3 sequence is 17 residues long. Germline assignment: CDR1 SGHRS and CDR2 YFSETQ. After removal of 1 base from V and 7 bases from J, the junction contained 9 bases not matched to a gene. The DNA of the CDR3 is TGCGCCAGCAGCTTGTCTAGCGGGGGGGTACGTTGGAATGAGCAGTTCTTC. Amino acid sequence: CASSLSSGGVRWNEQFF.

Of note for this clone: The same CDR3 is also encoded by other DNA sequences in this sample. CDR3 coding DNA: TGCGCCAGCAGTGCGAGCGGGAGGCGGGAGACCCAGTACTTC. Its translation: CASSASGRRETQYF. This chain uses TRBV10-1 with TRBJ2-5; TRBD2 aligns across 9 bases. V lost 4 bases and J lost 5; bases outside the gene matches: 5. Germline V lookup: CDR1 WNHNN, CDR2 SYGVQD (reference sequence). The CDR3 sequence is 14 residues long.

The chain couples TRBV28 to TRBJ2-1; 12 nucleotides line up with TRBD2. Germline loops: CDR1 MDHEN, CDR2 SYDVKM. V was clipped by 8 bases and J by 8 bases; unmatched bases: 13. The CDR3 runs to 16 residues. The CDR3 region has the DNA TGTGCCAGCGCCGAATTGGGGCTAGCGGGAGGGTATGAGCAGTTCTTC. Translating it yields CASAELGLAGGYEQFF.

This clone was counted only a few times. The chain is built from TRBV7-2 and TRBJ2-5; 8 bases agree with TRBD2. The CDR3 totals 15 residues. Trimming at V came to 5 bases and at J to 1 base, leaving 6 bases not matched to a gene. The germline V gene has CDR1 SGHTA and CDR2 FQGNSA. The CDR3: CASSLVAGTQETQYF. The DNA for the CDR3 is TGTGCCAGCAGCCTCGTAGCGGGGACCCAAGAGACCCAGTACTTC.

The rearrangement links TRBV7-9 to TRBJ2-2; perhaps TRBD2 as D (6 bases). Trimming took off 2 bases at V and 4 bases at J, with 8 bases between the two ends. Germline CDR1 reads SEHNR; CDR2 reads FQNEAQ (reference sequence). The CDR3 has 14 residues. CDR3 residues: CASSLSSATGELFF. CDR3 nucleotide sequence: TGTGCCAGCAGCTTATCTAGCGCCACCGGGGAGCTGTTTTTT.

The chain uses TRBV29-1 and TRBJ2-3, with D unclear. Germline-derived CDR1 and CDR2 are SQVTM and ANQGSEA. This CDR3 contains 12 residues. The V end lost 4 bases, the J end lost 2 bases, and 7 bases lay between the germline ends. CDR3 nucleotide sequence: TGCAGCGTTGGGCAGGCCACAGATACGCAGTATTTT. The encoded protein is CSVGQATDTQYF.

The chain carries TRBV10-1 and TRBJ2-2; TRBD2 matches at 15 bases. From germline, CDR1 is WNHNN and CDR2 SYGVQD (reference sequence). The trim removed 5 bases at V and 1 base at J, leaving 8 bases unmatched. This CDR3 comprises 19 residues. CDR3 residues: CASSWMGLAGGRNTGELFF. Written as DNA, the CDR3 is TGCGCCAGCAGTTGGATGGGACTAGCGGGGGGCCGGAACACCGGGGAGCTGTTTTTT.

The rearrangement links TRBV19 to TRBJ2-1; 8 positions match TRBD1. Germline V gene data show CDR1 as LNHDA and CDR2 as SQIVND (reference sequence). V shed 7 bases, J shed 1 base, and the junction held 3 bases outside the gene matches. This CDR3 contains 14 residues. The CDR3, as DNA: TGTGCCAGTAACGACAGGGGTTCCTACAATGAGCAGTTCTTC. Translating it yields CASNDRGSYNEQFF.